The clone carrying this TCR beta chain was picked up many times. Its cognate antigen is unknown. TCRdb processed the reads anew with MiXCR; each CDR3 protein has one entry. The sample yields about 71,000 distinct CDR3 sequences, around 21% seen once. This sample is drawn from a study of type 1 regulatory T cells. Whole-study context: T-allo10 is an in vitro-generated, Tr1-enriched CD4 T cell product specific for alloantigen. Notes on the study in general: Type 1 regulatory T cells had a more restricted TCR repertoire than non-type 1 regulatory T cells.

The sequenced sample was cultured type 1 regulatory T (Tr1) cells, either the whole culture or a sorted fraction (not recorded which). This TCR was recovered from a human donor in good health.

Written as DNA, the CDR3 is TGCGCCAGCAGCCCCGAGGGCACAGATACGCAGTATTTT. Translation: CASSPEGTDTQYF. V gene TRBV5-1 combines with J gene TRBJ2-3, with D unclear. From germline, CDR1 is SGHRS and CDR2 YFSETQ. Trimming took 4 bases from V and 1 from J, leaving 7 bases between them. The length of the CDR3 is 13 residues.